This entry features one T cell receptor beta chain sequence. The antigen is unknown. This specimen belongs to a study of T cell responses to AZD1222 COVID-19 vaccine. Overall study results and limits: Baseline serostatus was positive in only a handful of AZD1222 recipients. The study found Spike-specific TCR breadth and depth rose after two AZD1222 doses.

Method: immunoSEQ multiplex PCR; TCRdb's copy keeps in-frame clones and lacks some. The sample holds around 190,000 clones, 88% seen once. Germline CDR1 LGHNA, CDR2 YNFKEQ. There are 15 residues in the CDR3. Losses at the gene ends were 2 bases for V and 1 base for J; bases not matched to a gene: 2. The origin of this receptor is an adult who received the AZD1222 COVID-19 vaccine. The source material was peripheral blood, sampled 28 days after the second AZD1222 dose. The genes are TRBV4-2 and TRBJ2-1, with 7 bases that match TRBD1. The CDR3, as DNA: TGTGCCAGCAGCCAAAGGGACAGATCCTACAATGAGCAGTTCTTC. Protein: CASSQRDRSYNEQFF.